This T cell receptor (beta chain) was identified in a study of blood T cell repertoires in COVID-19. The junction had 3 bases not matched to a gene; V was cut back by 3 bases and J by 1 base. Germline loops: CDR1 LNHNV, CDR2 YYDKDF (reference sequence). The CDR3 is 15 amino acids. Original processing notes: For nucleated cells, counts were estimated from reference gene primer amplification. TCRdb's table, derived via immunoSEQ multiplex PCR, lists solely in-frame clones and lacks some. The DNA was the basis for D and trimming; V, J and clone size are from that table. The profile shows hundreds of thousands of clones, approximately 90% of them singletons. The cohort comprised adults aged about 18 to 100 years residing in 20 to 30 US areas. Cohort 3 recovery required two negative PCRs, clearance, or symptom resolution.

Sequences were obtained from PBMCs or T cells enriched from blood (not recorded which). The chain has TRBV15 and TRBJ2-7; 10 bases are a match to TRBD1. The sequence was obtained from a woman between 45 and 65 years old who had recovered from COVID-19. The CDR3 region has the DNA TGTGCCACCAGCAGGGGGACAGGGGTTTCCTACGAGCAGTACTTC. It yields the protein CATSRGTGVSYEQYF.